Each of the 26 T cell receptor beta chains below was sequenced from the same sample in a study of T cell repertoires in cytomegalovirus infection. TCRdb re-called the reads through MiXCR, storing one row per CDR3 protein. The sample lists more than 500,000 distinct CDR3 sequences; about 15% were seen once. Sequencing was performed on CD8+ T cells from PBMCs. The origin of the receptors is a human donor in good health (CMV status not recorded). Some clones in this sample may be carry-over from other donors' samples.

The chain recombines TRBV7-3 with TRBJ2-7, with TRBD2 matching 12 bases. V lost 10 bases, J lost 3 bases, and 7 bases stayed unmatched. The length of the CDR3 is 14 residues. CDR1 is SGHTA, CDR2 FQGTGA, per germline. As DNA, the CDR3 is TGTGCCAACAGTCCTAGCGGGGGGGACTACGAGCAGTACTTC. Protein product: CANSPSGGDYEQYF.

This clonotype was found many times. The chain joins TRBV6-4 to TRBJ2-1; 10 bases line up with TRBD2. Germline trimming cut 4 bases from V and 9 bases from J; bases unmatched to any gene: 12. Germline V gene sequence: CDR1 MRHNA, CDR2 SNTAGT. The CDR3 contains 16 residues. Here the CDR3 reads CASSATLPGLASEQFF. The CDR3 bases are TGTGCCAGCAGTGCTACTCTCCCGGGACTAGCGTCTGAGCAGTTCTTC.

In regard to this clonotype: Because the CDR3 is missing its conserved closing phenylalanine or tryptophan, this is likely a read error. The chain joins TRBV11-2 to TRBJ2-7; tentatively, D is TRBD1 (6 bases). Germline-derived CDR1 and CDR2 are SGHAT and FQNNGV. CDR3 length: 14 amino acids. Trimming took off 4 bases at V and 5 bases at J, with 15 bases between the two ends. The CDR3 DNA is TGTGCCAGCAGCTGGGACCTACAGGGCCACGAGCAGTACTTA. Translating gives CASSWDLQGHEQYL.

V is TRBV19 and J is TRBJ1-1; D might be TRBD1 (5 bases). In germline, CDR1 is LNHDA, CDR2 SQIVND (reference sequence). Trimming took 1 base from V and 2 from J, leaving 14 bases between them. The CDR3 contains 16 residues. This chain's CDR3 is CASSIAGWGSNTEAFF. In DNA form, the CDR3 reads TGTGCCAGTAGTATAGCAGGGTGGGGTTCAAACACTGAAGCTTTCTTT. Complete variable domain (other parts from reference TRBV19 and TRBJ1-1): DGGITQSPKYLFRKEGQNVTLSCEQNLNHDAMYWYRQDPGQGLRLIYYSQIVNDFQKGDIAEGYSVSREKKESFPLTVTSAQKNPTAFYLCASSIAGWGSNTEAFFGQGTRLTVV.

The chain recombines TRBV9 with TRBJ2-5, with D possibly TRBD2 on 6 matching bases. Germline CDR1 and CDR2: SGDLS and YYNGEE. Between the trimmed V and J ends, which lost 0 bases and 3 bases, there was a span of 9 bases. CDR3 length: 14 amino acids. The CDR3 loop reads CASSVGDSEETQYF. The CDR3 bases are TGTGCCAGCAGCGTAGGGGACTCCGAAGAGACCCAGTACTTC.

The chain joins TRBV11-2 to TRBJ1-1; D not certain. V was pared by 1 base and J by 7 bases, with 13 bases between. CDR3 size: 14 residues. Per the germline V gene, CDR1 is SGHAT and CDR2 is FQNNGV. The CDR3 DNA reads TGTGCCAGCAGCTTAGTGCCCTTTGGTGGTGAAGCTTTCTTT. Its translation: CASSLVPFGGEAFF.

The rearrangement links TRBV5-1 to TRBJ2-7; 10 bases fit TRBD2. J was trimmed by 4 bases and V by 0 bases; bases with no gene match: 4. This CDR3 region has 15 residues. CDR1 is SGHRS and CDR2 is YFSETQ in the germline V gene. The CDR3 loop reads CASSLGLAGEYEQYF. The CDR3 coding sequence is TGCGCCAGCAGCTTGGGGCTAGCGGGAGAATACGAGCAGTACTTC. Supplemented by reference TRBV5-1 and TRBJ2-7, the full variable domain reads KAGVTQTPRYLIKTRGQQVTLSCSPISGHRSVSWYQQTPGQGLQFLFEYFSETQRNKGNFPGRFSGRQFSNSRSEMNVSTLELGDSALYLCASSLGLAGEYEQYFGPGTRLTVT.

This clonotype appeared many times. The CDR3 DNA is TGTGCCAGCAGCCCCCCTAACCGGGAGGGCTACAATGAGCAGTTCTTC. This encodes CASSPPNREGYNEQFF. The chain has TRBV7-3 and TRBJ2-1, with 8 nucleotides matching TRBD2. V gave up 5 bases and J gave up 3 bases; unmatched junction bases: 9. Germline V lookup: CDR1 SGHTA, CDR2 FQGTGA. CDR3 size: 16 residues.

This clonotype was picked up many times. The CDR3 region has the DNA TGTGCCAGCAGCTTAGAGGCTAGCGGAACTTACGAGCAGTACTTC. Residues: CASSLEASGTYEQYF. V gene TRBV7-6 combines with J gene TRBJ2-7; 7 bases match TRBD2. Germline values: CDR1 SGHVS, CDR2 FNYEAQ. Trimming removed 1 base from V and 4 bases from J; junction bases left unmatched: 7. The CDR3 runs 15 residues.

V usage is TRBV14 and J usage is TRBJ2-1; D is tentatively TRBD1 or TRBD2 (7 bases each). The germline V gene encodes CDR1 SGHDN and CDR2 FVKESK. V was shortened by 8 bases and J by 2 bases, with 16 bases between the two germline ends. The CDR3 length is 15 residues. The CDR3 DNA reads TGTGCCAGCTCCCCAGGGGGGGGGGCCTACAATGAGCAGTTCTTC. Translating it yields CASSPGGGAYNEQFF.

This clonotype was detected many times. The rearrangement joins TRBV4-1 to TRBJ2-2; unclear D gene. Germline values: CDR1 MGHRA, CDR2 YSYEKL. The CDR3 contains 13 residues. V dropped 1 base and J dropped 6 bases, with 6 bases sitting between them. The CDR3 spells CASSQGAAGELFF. The CDR3 DNA follows: TGCGCCAGCAGCCAAGGGGCCGCCGGGGAGCTGTTTTTT.

The chain is built from TRBV18 and TRBJ2-7, with D possibly being TRBD1 (6 bases). The germline V gene encodes CDR1 KGHSH and CDR2 LQKENI. This CDR3 has 14 residues. V gave up 2 bases and J gave up 3 bases, with 11 bases separating them. CDR3 region: CASSPGGPRYEQYF. CDR3 DNA: TGTGCCAGCTCACCAGGGGGCCCCCGCTACGAGCAGTACTTC.

The genes are TRBV28 and TRBJ2-7; 9 bases match TRBD1. The germline V gene has CDR1 MDHEN and CDR2 SYDVKM. With V trimmed by 6 bases and J by 5 bases, 8 bases remained unmatched. The CDR3 spans 14 residues. CDR3 region: CASRVRDRAHEQYF. Here the CDR3 DNA reads TGTGCCAGCAGGGTCCGGGACAGGGCCCACGAGCAGTACTTC.

The CDR3 region is CASSLGHRGINEQYF. The CDR3 region has the DNA TGTGCCAGCAGTTTGGGACACCGGGGGATCAACGAGCAGTACTTC. The chain uses TRBV27 and TRBJ2-7; D might be TRBD1 or TRBD2, each matching 6 bases. V shed 3 bases and J shed 5 bases, with 17 bases lying between them. This CDR3 is 15 amino acids long. Germline loops: CDR1 MNHEY, CDR2 SMNVEV (reference sequence).

Many counts were recorded for this clonotype. This rearrangement joins TRBV6-1 to TRBJ1-1, with D perhaps TRBD1 (6 bases). V was cut by 11 bases and J by 3 bases, with 16 bases left in between. The germline CDR1 and CDR2 sequences are MNHNS and SASEGT. This CDR3 is built from 13 residues. The CDR3 DNA is TGTGCCGCCCCACTGACAGGACACACTGAAGCTTTCTTT. Translation: CAAPLTGHTEAFF.

This clonotype was detected many times. The V gene is TRBV2, the J gene TRBJ2-7, with 8 bases that match TRBD1. Germline V CDR1 and CDR2: SNHLY, FYNNEI. Trimming took 1 base from V and 2 from J; bases not matched to a gene: 7. The CDR3 is 16 residues long. CDR3 amino acids: CASSEGNRGTPYEQYF. In DNA form, the CDR3 reads TGTGCCAGCAGTGAAGGGAACAGGGGGACCCCCTACGAGCAGTACTTC.

This clonotype was counted a few times. The chain is built from TRBV6-7 and TRBJ2-7; a weak D match, TRBD1 (6 bases). TRBV6-7 is an open reading frame, and its role is uncertain. The CDR3 length is 14 residues. V was clipped by 5 bases and J by 2 bases, with 13 bases between them. The DNA for the CDR3 is TGTGCCAGCAGTGCGACAGGTAGTCCCTACGAGCAGTACTTC. This sequence encodes CASSATGSPYEQYF.

This chain links TRBV6-4 with TRBJ1-2, with TRBD1 matching over 11 bases. The CDR3 contains 18 residues. The V segment lost 11 bases and the J segment 0 bases; nucleotides outside the gene matches: 17. Germline values: CDR1 MRHNA, CDR2 SNTAGT. This chain's CDR3 is CAPRNPRTGGRANYGYTF. As DNA, the CDR3 is TGTGCCCCCAGGAACCCCAGGACAGGGGGCAGGGCTAACTATGGCTACACCTTC.

J is TRBJ2-1 and V is TRBV28; D remains ambiguous. CDR3 size: 13 residues. Trimming took 3 bases from V and 4 from J, leaving 7 bases between them. Germline CDR1 reads MDHEN; CDR2 reads SYDVKM. DNA of the CDR3: TGTGCCAGCAGTTTGACATTTTACAATGAGCAGTTCTTC. Amino acid sequence: CASSLTFYNEQFF.

This clonotype turned up a few times. The genes are TRBV18 and TRBJ1-1, with a possible D match to TRBD1 (5 bases). Germline V gene lookup returns CDR1 KGHSH and CDR2 LQKENI. V lost 2 bases to trimming and J lost 0 bases, with 10 bases between them. The CDR3 runs 15 residues. The CDR3 DNA reads as TGTGCCAGCTCACCAGAGGGGTTCATGAACACTGAAGCTTTCTTT. This codes for CASSPEGFMNTEAFF.

This clonotype occurred many times. The genes are TRBV7-2 and TRBJ2-3, with 13 bases fitting TRBD2. The V gene's germline CDR1 is SGHTA and CDR2 FQGNSA. Unmatched junction bases numbered 5, after V lost 5 bases and J lost 6 bases. The CDR3 contains 15 residues. The CDR3 DNA is TGTGCCAGCAGCATACTAGCGGGAGGGTTGGATACGCAGTATTTT. Translation: CASSILAGGLDTQYF.

The sample holds many counts of this clonotype. The CDR3 DNA sequence: TGTGCCAGCAGTGATCGACGGATTTTAGCTGAAGCTTTCTTT. Translation gives CASSDRRILAEAFF. The chain is built from TRBV6-1 and TRBJ1-1; no definite D call. Looked up from germline, CDR1 is MNHNS and CDR2 is SASEGT. CDR3 length equals 14 residues. The germline V and J ends were trimmed by 3 bases and 6 bases, with 14 bases remaining between them.

The chain recombines TRBV12-3 or TRBV12-4 with TRBJ1-5; the D gene is possibly TRBD1 (6 bases). Trimming shortened V by 8 bases and J by 4 bases, and 12 bases separated the two germline ends. The CDR3 is 13 residues long. The CDR3 reads CASQRQANQPQHF. The CDR3 DNA sequence: TGTGCCAGCCAGAGACAGGCTAATCAGCCCCAGCATTTT.

This clonotype showed up just a few times. The CDR3 loop reads CATSDLASGRERYNEQFF. CDR3 nucleotide sequence: TGTGCCACCAGTGATTTGGCTAGCGGGAGGGAGAGGTACAATGAGCAGTTCTTC. V gene TRBV24-1 combines with J gene TRBJ2-1; TRBD2 matches at 12 bases. The CDR3 covers 18 residues. Looked up from germline, CDR1 is KGHDR and CDR2 is SFDVKD. V lost 0 bases to trimming and J lost 4 bases; unmatched junction nucleotides: 6.

This clonotype was picked up a small number of times. The genes are TRBV27 and TRBJ2-5, with 9 nucleotides matching TRBD1. With 5 bases clipped from V and 3 bases from J, the junction kept 4 bases outside the gene matches. The CDR3 runs 14 residues. The germline V gene encodes CDR1 MNHEY and CDR2 SMNVEV (reference sequence). The CDR3 bases are TGTGCCAGCAGTATACGGGACAGGGAAGAGACCCAGTACTTC. Its translation is CASSIRDREETQYF.

This chain links TRBV6-5 with TRBJ2-1; TRBD2 might be the D (5 bases). Trimming shortened V by 6 bases and J by 4 bases, and 13 bases separated the two germline ends. The germline gives CDR1 MNHEY, CDR2 SVGAGI. The length of the CDR3 is 14 residues. CDR3 sequence: CASSTRGWYNEQFF. DNA of the CDR3: TGTGCCAGCAGCACTAGAGGCTGGTACAATGAGCAGTTCTTC.